These 13 T cell receptor beta chains originate from one sample sequenced in a study of blood T cell repertoires in COVID-19. Assay: immunoSEQ multiplex PCR; the TCRdb copy retains only in-frame clones and omits some. The top ten hold 0.63% of the sample, which has over 150,000 clones, around 85% seen once. Sequenced material: peripheral blood. These receptors came from a man aged 60 to 69 with COVID-19, enrolled during active disease.

The chain combines TRBV25-1 with TRBJ2-5, with 8 bases fitting TRBD2. The CDR3 contains 15 residues. V was pared by 6 bases and J by 7 bases, with 13 bases of the junction left unmatched. Per the germline V gene, CDR1 is MGHDK and CDR2 is SYGVNS. CDR3 DNA sequence: TGTGCCAGCAGGACCCGGACTAGCAACGGGGGGACCCAGTACTTC. It encodes CASRTRTSNGGTQYF.

The chain couples TRBV12-3 or TRBV12-4 to TRBJ1-2; possibly TRBD1 for D (6 bases). Trimming cost V 3 bases and J 5 bases, with 10 bases left between them. This CDR3 is built from 13 residues. CDR3 coding DNA: TGTGCCAGCAGTTTTGACAGGTCATATGGCTACACCTTC. Protein sequence: CASSFDRSYGYTF.

The chain has TRBV5-6 and TRBJ1-6; 7 nucleotides line up with TRBD1. CDR1 and CDR2 (germline): SGHDT, YYEEEE. V was clipped by 6 bases and J by 9 bases; unmatched bases: 9. The CDR3 is 14 amino acids. This chain's CDR3 is CASIKRQGRSPLHF. The CDR3 DNA sequence: TGTGCCAGCATCAAAAGACAGGGTCGTTCACCCCTCCACTTT.

The J gene is TRBJ2-2, the V gene TRBV9, with a weak D call TRBD2 (5 bases). The CDR3 spans 15 residues. The germline V gene encodes CDR1 SGDLS and CDR2 YYNGEE. Trimming shortened V by 4 bases and J by 1 base, and 11 bases separated the two germline ends. The CDR3 region has the DNA TGTGCCAGCAGCCCCAGCGGATTGAACACCGGGGAGCTGTTTTTT. It is translated as CASSPSGLNTGELFF.

The chain carries TRBV27 and TRBJ2-2, with D possibly matching TRBD1 (6 bases). The CDR3 totals 15 residues. V was clipped by 5 bases and J by 3 bases, with 13 bases between them. The germline V gene encodes CDR1 MNHEY and CDR2 SMNVEV (reference sequence). The CDR3 nucleotides are TGTGCCAGCAGTGGCCGGAGGACAGACACCGGGGAGCTGTTTTTT. Amino acids: CASSGRRTDTGELFF.

The rearrangement joins TRBV7-3 to TRBJ1-1; D is ambiguous. This CDR3 spans 15 amino acids. The V gene's germline CDR1 is SGHTA and CDR2 FQGTGA. Trimming removed 3 bases from V and 4 bases from J, with 15 bases in between. The CDR3 protein is CASSLSEGRATEAFF. CDR3 coding DNA: TGTGCCAGCAGCTTGAGCGAGGGCCGCGCCACTGAAGCTTTCTTT.

This clone turned up a few times. The same CDR3 can be traced to other DNA sequences in this sample. The chain couples TRBV24-1 to TRBJ2-3; TRBD1 matches at 8 bases. The CDR3 is 15 residues long. Looked up from germline, CDR1 is KGHDR and CDR2 is SFDVKD. Trimming at V came to 2 bases and at J to 0 bases, leaving 0 bases not matched to a gene. Written as DNA, the CDR3 is TGTGCCACCAGTGATTGGACAGGGAGCACAGATACGCAGTATTTT. It is translated as CATSDWTGSTDTQYF.

This chain links TRBV23-1 with TRBJ1-5; 8 bases are a match to TRBD1. TRBV23-1 is treated as an ORF (open reading frame) with a function not yet certain. Trimming took 4 bases from V and 1 from J; bases not matched to a gene: 9. CDR3 size: 17 residues. This CDR3 is CASSLLDRESSNQPQHF. DNA for the CDR3: TGCGCCAGCAGTCTCCTGGACAGGGAGTCGAGCAATCAGCCCCAGCATTTT.

The CDR3 DNA reads TGCGCCAGCAGCTTGGCGACTAGCGGCCGCACAGATACGCAGTATTTT. It encodes CASSLATSGRTDTQYF. V usage is TRBV5-1 and J usage is TRBJ2-3; 9 bases fit TRBD2. Germline V gene data show CDR1 as SGHRS and CDR2 as YFSETQ. V lost 0 bases to trimming and J lost 1 base; unmatched junction nucleotides: 3. The CDR3 has 16 residues. The full variable domain, rest sourced from reference TRBV5-1 and TRBJ2-3, is KAGVTQTPRYLIKTRGQQVTLSCSPISGHRSVSWYQQTPGQGLQFLFEYFSETQRNKGNFPGRFSGRQFSNSRSEMNVSTLELGDSALYLCASSLATSGRTDTQYFGPGTRLTVL.

The chain carries TRBV18 and TRBJ2-3, with TRBD1 matching 9 bases. CDR1 is KGHSH and CDR2 is LQKENI in the germline V gene. CDR3 length equals 15 residues. J was trimmed by 4 bases and V by 6 bases; bases with no gene match: 8. Written as DNA, the CDR3 is TGTGCCAGCTCTCGTACCGGGACAGGGTCAGATACGCAGTATTTT. It encodes CASSRTGTGSDTQYF.

The chain couples TRBV30 to TRBJ1-3, with 7 bases aligning to TRBD1. The CDR3 is made up of 14 amino acids. V lost 6 bases and J lost 0; bases outside the gene matches: 5. CDR1 and CDR2 from the germline V gene are GTSNPN and SVGIG (reference sequence). The DNA for the CDR3 is TGTGCCTGCTCCAGGGGGACCTCTGGAAACACCATATATTTT. Protein sequence: CACSRGTSGNTIYF.

This clone occurred once. The chain carries TRBV19 and TRBJ2-1; 8 bases fit TRBD1. The CDR3 sequence is 15 residues long. Germline V gene lookup returns CDR1 LNHDA and CDR2 SQIVND (reference sequence). V trimming: 5 bases; J trimming: 2 bases; junction bases outside the gene matches: 5. This CDR3 reads CASSAGQGAYNEQFF. The CDR3 nucleotides are TGTGCCAGTAGTGCCGGACAGGGAGCCTACAATGAGCAGTTCTTC.

The chain links TRBV18 to TRBJ2-5; TRBD2 might be the D (6 bases). Trimming took off 6 bases at V and 4 bases at J, with 18 bases between the two ends. The CDR3 has 15 amino acids. Germline V gene data show CDR1 as KGHSH and CDR2 as LQKENI. For the CDR3, the DNA is TGTGCCAGCTCCCTTCAGAAAAATAGCGGAGAGACCCAGTACTTC. Its protein product is CASSLQKNSGETQYF.